A single sample gave rise to the 21 T cell receptor beta chains below, sequenced in a study of blood T cell repertoires in COVID-19. TCRdb's table, derived via immunoSEQ multiplex PCR, lists solely in-frame clones and lacks some. The sample records 95,000 to 150,000 clones, about four fifths being singletons. The sequenced sample was peripheral blood. The receptors derive from a man aged 55 to 70 with active or convalescent COVID-19.

This clone was observed at least ten times. This rearrangement joins TRBV5-1 to TRBJ1-6, with 8 bases matching TRBD1. The CDR3 consists of 14 residues. V lost 4 bases to trimming and J lost 9 bases; unmatched junction nucleotides: 6. The germline CDR1 and CDR2 sequences are SGHRS and YFSETQ. The CDR3 coding sequence is TGCGCCAGCAGCCCTGGACAGGGTGGTTCACCCCTCCACTTT. Its translation is CASSPGQGGSPLHF.

The chain has TRBV7-2 and TRBJ2-7, with D possibly being TRBD1 (6 bases). Germline values: CDR1 SGHTA, CDR2 FQGNSA. Trimming took 5 bases from V and 1 from J, leaving 15 bases between them. The CDR3 consists of 15 residues. CDR3 loop: CASSKPRGSSYEQYF. The CDR3 DNA reads TGTGCCAGCAGCAAACCCAGGGGAAGTTCCTACGAGCAGTACTTC.

CDR3 bases: TGTGCCAGCAGTTTAGAGTCGGCGGGGATGAACACTGAAGCTTTCTTT. Translated: CASSLESAGMNTEAFF. The chain has TRBV28 and TRBJ1-1, with D unclear. Germline loops: CDR1 MDHEN, CDR2 SYDVKM. The CDR3 sequence is 16 residues long. V lost 2 bases and J lost 0, with 13 bases in between.

This clone was seen just once. The genes are TRBV5-1 and TRBJ1-6; a weak D match, TRBD1 (5 bases). CDR1 SGHRS and CDR2 YFSETQ come from the germline V gene. V lost 2 bases and J lost 1, with 13 bases in between. This CDR3 contains 17 residues. DNA for the CDR3: TGCGCCAGCAGCTTAGGGTCAGGGTCGTCCTATAATTCACCCCTCCACTTT. This sequence encodes CASSLGSGSSYNSPLHF.

The chain is built from TRBV6-6 and TRBJ1-5; 7 nucleotides agree with TRBD1. The germline V gene encodes CDR1 MNHNY and CDR2 SVGAGI (reference sequence). The CDR3 runs 15 residues. With V trimmed by 2 bases and J by 7 bases, 8 bases remained unmatched. CDR3 nucleotide sequence: TGTGCCAGCAGTTACGCAGACAGGGTAAGGCAGCCCCAGCATTTT. Protein product: CASSYADRVRQPQHF.

Points on this clone: Other DNA sequences in this specimen translate into the identical CDR3. J is TRBJ2-3 and V is TRBV9, with D unresolved. The CDR3 contains 14 residues. Per the germline V gene, CDR1 is SGDLS and CDR2 is YYNGEE. Deletions cut 0 bases from V and 1 base from J, with 6 bases between. The DNA of the CDR3 is TGTGCCAGCAGCGTAGGGAGAGGCACAGATACGCAGTATTTT. This encodes CASSVGRGTDTQYF.

The sample holds one count of this clone. The V and J genes are TRBV9 and TRBJ2-7, with 9 nucleotides matching TRBD2. Germline trimming cut 0 bases from V and 7 bases from J; bases unmatched to any gene: 8. The CDR3 has 15 amino acids. Germline CDR1 SGDLS, CDR2 YYNGEE. The CDR3 here is CASSVAAGGTVEQYF. The CDR3 DNA follows: TGTGCCAGCAGCGTAGCGGCGGGAGGGACTGTTGAGCAGTACTTC. Variable domain in full (rest from reference TRBV9 and TRBJ2-7): DSGVTQTPKHLITATGQRVTLRCSPRSGDLSVYWYQQSLDQGLQFLIQYYNGEERAKGNILERFSAQQFPDLHSELNLSSLELGDSALYFCASSVAAGGTVEQYFGPGTRLTVT.

The chain carries TRBV3-1 (or the pseudogene TRBV3-2) and TRBJ2-4, with TRBD2 matching 7 bases. This CDR3 is 14 amino acids long. Germline lookup yields CDR1 LGHDT and CDR2 YNNKEL (reference sequence). The V gene end was trimmed by 3 bases and the J gene end by 9 bases; junction bases not matched to a gene: 8. The CDR3 spells CASSHRTSGSIQYF. The CDR3 nucleotides are TGTGCCAGCAGCCACCGGACTAGTGGCAGCATTCAGTACTTC.

V usage is TRBV2 and J usage is TRBJ2-7, with 10 bases that match TRBD1. V shed 8 bases, J shed 5 bases, and the junction held 15 bases outside the gene matches. This CDR3 region has 16 residues. The germline gives CDR1 SNHLY, CDR2 FYNNEI. Here the CDR3 DNA reads TGTGCCAGCTCCCGGGACAGGGGAGGCCTGGAAAACGAGCAGTACTTC. The encoded protein is CASSRDRGGLENEQYF.

This clone was found a few times. The chain combines TRBV5-1 with TRBJ1-4; 8 bases fit TRBD1. Looked up from germline, CDR1 is SGHRS and CDR2 is YFSETQ. There are 15 residues in the CDR3. V shed 0 bases and J 10 bases; nucleotides not matched to a gene: 8. In DNA, the CDR3 is TGCGCCAGCAGCTTGGGCAGAGGACAGGGTGCAAAACTGTTTTTT. Encoded protein: CASSLGRGQGAKLFF.

This chain connects TRBV11-3 to TRBJ2-2, with D possibly matching TRBD1 (6 bases). CDR1 is SGHNT and CDR2 is YENEEA in the germline V gene. The ends were cut back, 3 bases at V and 4 bases at J, with 12 bases in the middle. The CDR3 is 15 amino acids. The CDR3 loop is CASSLTGTTTGELFF. The CDR3 DNA sequence: TGTGCCAGCAGCTTGACCGGGACAACCACCGGGGAGCTGTTTTTT.

The rearrangement links TRBV7-9 to TRBJ2-3, with 7 bases identical to TRBD2. V trimming: 6 bases; J trimming: 2 bases; junction bases outside the gene matches: 11. CDR3 size: 16 residues. Germline V lookup: CDR1 SEHNR, CDR2 FQNEAQ (reference sequence). CDR3 coding DNA: TGTGCCAGCAGTCGCGGGGGTAGCGGGTTCACAGATACGCAGTATTTT. The encoded protein is CASSRGGSGFTDTQYF.

CDR3 bases: TGTGCCTGTAGGGAGGGGACTAACGAGCAGTACTTC. It specifies CACREGTNEQYF. V is TRBV30 and J is TRBJ2-7; 7 positions agree with TRBD2. Trimming at V came to 6 bases and at J to 5 bases, leaving 7 bases not matched to a gene. CDR1 is GTSNPN and CDR2 is SVGIG in the germline V gene (reference sequence). This CDR3 comprises 12 residues.

The chain uses TRBV5-1 and TRBJ2-3; 7 nucleotides match TRBD2. Germline-derived CDR1 and CDR2 are SGHRS and YFSETQ. The ends lost 6 bases at V and 1 base at J; junction bases unmatched: 8. This CDR3 region has 15 residues. CDR3 bases: TGCGCCAGCAACCGGCGGGAGTACGGCACAGATACGCAGTATTTT. Encoded protein: CASNRREYGTDTQYF.

The rearrangement links TRBV3-1 (or the pseudogene TRBV3-2) to TRBJ2-7; TRBD2 matches at 8 bases. CDR3 length: 17 residues. With V trimmed by 3 bases and J by 3 bases, 13 bases remained unmatched. Germline V CDR1 and CDR2: LGHDT, YNNKEL (reference sequence). In DNA form, the CDR3 reads TGTGCCAGCAGCCAGCATAGCGGGGTGGGCCCCATCTACGAGCAGTACTTC. Translation: CASSQHSGVGPIYEQYF.

The rearrangement links TRBV21-1 to TRBJ1-4; the D call of TRBD1 is as the table states it, not checked on the DNA. TRBV21-1 is classified as a pseudogene. The CDR3 contains 18 residues. CDR3 DNA sequence: TGTGCCAGCAGCAAAGCGCATGAGGGCAGGGGGCGTAATGAAAAACTGTTTTTT. Amino acids: CASSKAHEGRGRNEKLFF.

V gene TRBV19 combines with J gene TRBJ2-7, with TRBD1 identical over 10 bases. Germline V gene data show CDR1 as LNHDA and CDR2 as SQIVND (reference sequence). The CDR3 has 13 residues. V lost 7 bases to trimming and J lost 5 bases; unmatched junction nucleotides: 5. DNA of the CDR3: TGTGCCAGTACTCGACAGGGGGCAGACGAGCAGTACTTC. Its protein product is CASTRQGADEQYF.

The chain employs TRBV5-1 and TRBJ2-5; 9 nucleotides line up with TRBD1. The V and J ends lost 2 bases and 5 bases, in that order; junction bases with no gene match: 10. Germline loops: CDR1 SGHRS, CDR2 YFSETQ. CDR3 length equals 16 residues. The CDR3 sequence is CASSLGSGQGLETQYF. DNA for the CDR3: TGCGCCAGCAGCTTAGGTTCGGGACAGGGACTTGAGACCCAGTACTTC.

CDR3 in amino acids: CASSLGGQPRGYGYTF. CDR3 bases: TGTGCCAGCAGTTTGGGGGGACAGCCCAGGGGCTATGGCTACACCTTC. V gene TRBV6-5 combines with J gene TRBJ1-2, with 7 bases matching TRBD1. After removal of 4 bases from V and 4 bases from J, the junction contained 12 bases not matched to a gene. The CDR3 length is 16 residues. Germline CDR1 MNHEY, CDR2 SVGAGI.

The chain has TRBV10-3 and TRBJ2-1; D gene uncertain. V was cut by 0 bases and J by 0 bases, with 6 bases left in between. CDR1 and CDR2 from the germline V gene are ENHRY and SYGVKD. The CDR3 consists of 15 residues. In nucleotides, the CDR3 is TGTGCCATCAGTGAGTCTATAGTCTCCTACAATGAGCAGTTCTTC. Residues: CAISESIVSYNEQFF.

The chain recombines TRBV18 with TRBJ1-1; 8 positions agree with TRBD1. The CDR3 length is 14 residues. Germline assignment: CDR1 KGHSH and CDR2 LQKENI. V shed 5 bases, J shed 6 bases, and the junction held 8 bases outside the gene matches. CDR3 residues: CASSVGQVVSEAFF. The CDR3 bases are TGTGCCAGCTCAGTGGGACAGGTGGTCTCTGAAGCTTTCTTT.